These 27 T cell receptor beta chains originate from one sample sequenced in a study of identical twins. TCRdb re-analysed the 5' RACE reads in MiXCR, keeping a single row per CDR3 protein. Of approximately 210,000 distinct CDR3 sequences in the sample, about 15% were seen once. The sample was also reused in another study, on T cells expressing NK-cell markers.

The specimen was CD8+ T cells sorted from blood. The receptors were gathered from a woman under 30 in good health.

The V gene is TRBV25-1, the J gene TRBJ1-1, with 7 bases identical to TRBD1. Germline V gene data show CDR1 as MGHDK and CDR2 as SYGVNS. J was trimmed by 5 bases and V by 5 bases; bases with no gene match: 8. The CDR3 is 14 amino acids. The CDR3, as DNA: TGTGCCAGCAGTCTACAGGGGAGTCGGACTGAAGCTTTCTTT. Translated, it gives CASSLQGSRTEAFF.

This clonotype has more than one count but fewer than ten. CDR3 sequence (DNA): TGTGCCAGCAGTGCCAGCGGGGCGGGGGTAGCCACCTACAATGAGCAGTTCTTC. It translates to CASSASGAGVATYNEQFF. The rearrangement uses TRBV3-1 and TRBJ2-1, with TRBD2 matching over 7 bases. Looked up from germline, CDR1 is LGHDT and CDR2 is YNNKEL (reference sequence). This CDR3 contains 18 residues. Trimming cost V 6 bases and J 2 bases; bases outside gene matches: 16.

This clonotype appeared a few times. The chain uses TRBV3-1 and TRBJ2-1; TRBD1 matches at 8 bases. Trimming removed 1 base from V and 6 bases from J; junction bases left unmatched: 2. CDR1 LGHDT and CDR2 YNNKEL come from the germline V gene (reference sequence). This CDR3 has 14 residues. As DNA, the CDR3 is TGTGCCAGCAGCCAAGGGACAGGGCTCAATGAGCAGTTCTTC. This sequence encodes CASSQGTGLNEQFF.

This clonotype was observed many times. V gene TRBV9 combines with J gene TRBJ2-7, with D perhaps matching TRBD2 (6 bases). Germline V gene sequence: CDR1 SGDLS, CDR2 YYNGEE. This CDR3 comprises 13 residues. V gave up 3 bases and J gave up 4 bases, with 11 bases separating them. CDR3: CASSGGVGYEQYF. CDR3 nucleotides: TGTGCCAGCAGCGGCGGGGTTGGGTACGAGCAGTACTTC. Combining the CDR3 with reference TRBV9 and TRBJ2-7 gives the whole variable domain DSGVTQTPKHLITATGQRVTLRCSPRSGDLSVYWYQQSLDQGLQFLIQYYNGEERAKGNILERFSAQQFPDLHSELNLSSLELGDSALYFCASSGGVGYEQYFGPGTRLTVT.

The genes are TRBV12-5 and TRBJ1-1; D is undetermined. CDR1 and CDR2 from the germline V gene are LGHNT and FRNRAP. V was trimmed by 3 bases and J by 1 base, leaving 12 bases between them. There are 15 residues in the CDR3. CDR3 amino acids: CASGLVHTANTEAFF. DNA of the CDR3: TGTGCTAGTGGTTTAGTTCACACAGCGAACACTGAAGCTTTCTTT.

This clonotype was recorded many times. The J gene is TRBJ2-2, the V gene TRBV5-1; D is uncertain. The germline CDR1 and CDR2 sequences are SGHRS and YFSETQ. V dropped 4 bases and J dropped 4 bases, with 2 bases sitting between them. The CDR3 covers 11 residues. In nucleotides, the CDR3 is TGCGCCAGCAGCGCCACCGGGGAGCTGTTTTTT. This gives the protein CASSATGELFF.

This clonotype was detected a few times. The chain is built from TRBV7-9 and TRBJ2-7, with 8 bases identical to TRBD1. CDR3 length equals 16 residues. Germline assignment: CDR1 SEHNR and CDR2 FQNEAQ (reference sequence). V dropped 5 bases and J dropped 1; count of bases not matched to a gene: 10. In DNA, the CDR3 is TGTGCCAGCAGCCCACCGACAGGGGAGAATTCCTACGAGCAGTACTTC. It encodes CASSPPTGENSYEQYF. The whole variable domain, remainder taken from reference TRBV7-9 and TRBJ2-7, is DTGVSQNPRHKITKRGQNVTFRCDPISEHNRLYWYRQTLGQGPEFLTYFQNEAQLEKSRLLSDRFSAERPKGSFSTLEIQRTEQGDSAMYLCASSPPTGENSYEQYFGPGTRLTVT.

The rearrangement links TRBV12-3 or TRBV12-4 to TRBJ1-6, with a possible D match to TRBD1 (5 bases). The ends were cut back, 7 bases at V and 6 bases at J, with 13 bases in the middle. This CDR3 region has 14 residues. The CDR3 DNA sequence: TGTGCCAGCAACACCGCGGGACTTAATTCACCCCTCCACTTT. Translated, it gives CASNTAGLNSPLHF.

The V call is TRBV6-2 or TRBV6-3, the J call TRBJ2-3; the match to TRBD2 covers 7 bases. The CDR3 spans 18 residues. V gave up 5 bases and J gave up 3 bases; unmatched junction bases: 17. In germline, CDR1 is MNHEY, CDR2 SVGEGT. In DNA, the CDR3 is TGTGCCAGCAGTCAACCTCTTCCGGGGACTACCGATACAGATACGCAGTATTTT. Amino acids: CASSQPLPGTTDTDTQYF.

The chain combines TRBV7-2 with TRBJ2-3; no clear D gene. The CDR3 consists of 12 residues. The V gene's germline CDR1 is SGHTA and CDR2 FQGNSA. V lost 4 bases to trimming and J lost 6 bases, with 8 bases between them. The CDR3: CASSSHTDTQYF. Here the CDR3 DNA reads TGTGCCAGCAGCTCACATACGGATACGCAGTATTTT.

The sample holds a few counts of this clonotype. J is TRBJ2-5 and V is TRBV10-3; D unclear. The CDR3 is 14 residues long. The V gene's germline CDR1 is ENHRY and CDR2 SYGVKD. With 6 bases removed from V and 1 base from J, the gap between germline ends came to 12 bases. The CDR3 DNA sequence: TGTGCCATCAGGGCCCTAGGCGGCCAAGAGACCCAGTACTTC. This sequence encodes CAIRALGGQETQYF.

The CDR3 coding sequence is TGTGCCAGCGAACAGGGGGCCTCTGGGGCCAACGTCCTGACTTTC. Translating it yields CASEQGASGANVLTF. The genes are TRBV6-1 and TRBJ2-6, with TRBD1 matching over 9 bases. Germline loops: CDR1 MNHNS, CDR2 SASEGT. V trimming: 8 bases; J trimming: 0 bases; junction bases outside the gene matches: 2. The CDR3 has 15 residues.

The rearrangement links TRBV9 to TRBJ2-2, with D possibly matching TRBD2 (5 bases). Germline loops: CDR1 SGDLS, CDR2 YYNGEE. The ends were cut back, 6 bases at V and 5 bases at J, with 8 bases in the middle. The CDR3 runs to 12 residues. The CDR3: CASTSGTGELFF. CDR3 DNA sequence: TGTGCCAGCACTTCGGGGACCGGGGAGCTGTTTTTT.

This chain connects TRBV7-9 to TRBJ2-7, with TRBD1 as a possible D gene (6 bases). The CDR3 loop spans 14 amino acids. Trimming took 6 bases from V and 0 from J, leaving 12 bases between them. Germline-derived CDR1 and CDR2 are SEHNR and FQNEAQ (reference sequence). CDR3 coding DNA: TGTGCCAGCAGGGCCCGGGACACCTCCTACGAGCAGTACTTC. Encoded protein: CASRARDTSYEQYF.

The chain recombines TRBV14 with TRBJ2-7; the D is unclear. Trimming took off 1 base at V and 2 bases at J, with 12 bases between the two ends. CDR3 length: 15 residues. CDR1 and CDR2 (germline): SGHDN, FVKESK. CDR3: CASSQGFPNAYEQYF. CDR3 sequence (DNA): TGTGCCAGCAGCCAAGGCTTTCCCAATGCCTACGAGCAGTACTTC.

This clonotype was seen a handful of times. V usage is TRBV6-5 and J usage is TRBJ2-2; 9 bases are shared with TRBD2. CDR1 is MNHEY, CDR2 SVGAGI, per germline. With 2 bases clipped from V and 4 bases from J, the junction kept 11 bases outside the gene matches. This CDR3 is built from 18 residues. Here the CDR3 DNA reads TGTGCCAGCAGTTACCGAGTTAAAGCGGGAGGAATCACCGGGGAGCTGTTTTTT. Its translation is CASSYRVKAGGITGELFF.

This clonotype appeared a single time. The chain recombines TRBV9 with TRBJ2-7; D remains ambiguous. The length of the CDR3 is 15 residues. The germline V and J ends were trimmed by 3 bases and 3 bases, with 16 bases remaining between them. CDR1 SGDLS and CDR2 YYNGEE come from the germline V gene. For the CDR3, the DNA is TGTGCCAGCAGCGCAGCTTCCGGGCGAAACTACGAGCAGTACTTC. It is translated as CASSAASGRNYEQYF. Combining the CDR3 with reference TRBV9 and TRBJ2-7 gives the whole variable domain DSGVTQTPKHLITATGQRVTLRCSPRSGDLSVYWYQQSLDQGLQFLIQYYNGEERAKGNILERFSAQQFPDLHSELNLSSLELGDSALYFCASSAASGRNYEQYFGPGTRLTVT.

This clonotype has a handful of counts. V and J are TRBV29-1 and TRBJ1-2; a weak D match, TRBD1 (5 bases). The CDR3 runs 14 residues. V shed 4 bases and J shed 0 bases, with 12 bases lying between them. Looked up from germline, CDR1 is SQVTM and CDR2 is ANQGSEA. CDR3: CSVGKGFSNYGYTF. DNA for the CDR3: TGCAGCGTTGGGAAGGGGTTCTCTAACTATGGCTACACCTTC.

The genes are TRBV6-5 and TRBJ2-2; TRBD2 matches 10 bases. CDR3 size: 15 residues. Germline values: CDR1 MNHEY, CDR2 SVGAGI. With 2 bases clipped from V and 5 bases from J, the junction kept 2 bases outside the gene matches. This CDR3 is CASSYRTSGTGELFF. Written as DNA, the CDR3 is TGTGCCAGCAGTTACAGGACTAGCGGAACCGGGGAGCTGTTTTTT.

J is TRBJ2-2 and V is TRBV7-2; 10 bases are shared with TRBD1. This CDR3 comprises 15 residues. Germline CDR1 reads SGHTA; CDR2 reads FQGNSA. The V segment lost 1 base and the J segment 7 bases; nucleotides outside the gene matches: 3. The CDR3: CASSLVGQGFGELFF. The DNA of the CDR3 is TGTGCCAGCAGCTTAGTGGGACAGGGGTTCGGGGAGCTGTTTTTT.

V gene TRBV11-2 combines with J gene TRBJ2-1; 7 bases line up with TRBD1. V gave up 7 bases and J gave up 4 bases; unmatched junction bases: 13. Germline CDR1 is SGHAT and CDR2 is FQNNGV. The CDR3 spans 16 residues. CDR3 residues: CASNPRPRQGYNEQFF. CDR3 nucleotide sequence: TGTGCCAGCAACCCGAGGCCGCGACAGGGTTACAATGAGCAGTTCTTC.

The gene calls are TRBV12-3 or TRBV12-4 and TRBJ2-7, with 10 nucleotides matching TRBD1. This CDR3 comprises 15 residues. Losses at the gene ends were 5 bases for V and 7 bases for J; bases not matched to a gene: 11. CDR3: CASSDSTGGAGEQYF. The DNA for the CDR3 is TGTGCCAGCAGTGACTCGACAGGGGGCGCCGGGGAGCAGTACTTC.

The CDR3 reads CASSEQGTAEQFF. CDR3 nucleotide sequence: TGTGCCAGCAGTGAACAGGGGACTGCTGAGCAGTTCTTC. The chain employs TRBV6-4 and TRBJ2-1, with D possibly matching TRBD1 (7 bases). The CDR3 is made up of 13 amino acids. The V gene's germline CDR1 is MRHNA and CDR2 SNTAGT. Trimming left V 3 bases short and J 9 bases short, with 12 bases between.

In nucleotides, the CDR3 is TGTGCCAGTAGCGGGGGAAGCTCCTACGAGCAGTACTTC. Amino acids: CASSGGSSYEQYF. The chain combines TRBV7-9 with TRBJ2-7, with TRBD2 matching 9 bases. The germline gives CDR1 SEHNR, CDR2 FQNEAQ (reference sequence). The CDR3 spans 13 residues. V shed 9 bases, J shed 0 bases, and the junction held 3 bases outside the gene matches.

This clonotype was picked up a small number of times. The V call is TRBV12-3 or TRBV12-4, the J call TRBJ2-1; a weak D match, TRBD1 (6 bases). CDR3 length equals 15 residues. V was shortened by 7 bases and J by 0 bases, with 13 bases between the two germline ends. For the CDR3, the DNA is TGTGCCAGCACCCTGGACAGAAGCTCCTACAATGAGCAGTTCTTC. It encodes CASTLDRSSYNEQFF.

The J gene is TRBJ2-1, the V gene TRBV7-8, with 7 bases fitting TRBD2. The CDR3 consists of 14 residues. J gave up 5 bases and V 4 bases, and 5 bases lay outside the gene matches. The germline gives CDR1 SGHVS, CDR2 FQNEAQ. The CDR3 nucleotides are TGTGCCAGCAGCTGGAGCGGGATAGACAATGAGCAGTTCTTC. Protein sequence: CASSWSGIDNEQFF.

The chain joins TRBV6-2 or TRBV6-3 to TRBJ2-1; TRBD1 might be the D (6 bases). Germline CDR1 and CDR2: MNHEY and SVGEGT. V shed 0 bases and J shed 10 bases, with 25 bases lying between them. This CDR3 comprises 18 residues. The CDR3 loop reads CASSYSASLGQPPLEQFF. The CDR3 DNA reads TGTGCCAGCAGTTACTCTGCATCACTCGGACAGCCACCCCTGGAGCAGTTCTTC.